The 12 T cell receptor beta chains below come from one sample, sequenced in a study of sequential checkpoint blockade in melanoma. Treatment denoted: randomized to nivolumab then ipilimumab (arm A) or the reverse (arm B). Sequenced by immunoSEQ multiplex PCR; TCRdb stores in-frame clones only, minus some. Here the sample spans approximately 18,000 clones, 70% to 80% being singletons. The sequences come from CD8+ T cells sorted from blood (inferred from file names), collected from a patient given nivolumab and ipilimumab in sequence. Every receptor here comes from a human donor with melanoma.

This rearrangement joins TRBV9 to TRBJ1-4; TRBD1 is a possible D gene (5 bases). This CDR3 contains 15 residues. V shed 0 bases and J shed 4 bases, with 10 bases lying between them. CDR1 is SGDLS, CDR2 YYNGEE, per germline. CDR3 amino acids: CASSVGGFGNEKLFF. The CDR3 DNA follows: TGTGCCAGCAGCGTAGGGGGCTTCGGTAATGAAAAACTGTTTTTT.

This clone was observed a few times. The V and J genes are TRBV29-1 and TRBJ2-1; D gene ambiguous. The germline V gene has CDR1 SQVTM and CDR2 ANQGSEA. V lost 7 bases and J lost 9, with 13 bases in between. This CDR3 comprises 11 residues. As DNA, the CDR3 is TGCAGCGCCGACATGATGGGTGAGCAGTTCTTC. Its translation: CSADMMGEQFF.

The V gene is TRBV11-2, the J gene TRBJ2-7; a possible D gene is TRBD1 (5 bases). The CDR3 runs to 12 residues. Trimming removed 4 bases from V and 3 bases from J, with 7 bases in between. Germline V lookup: CDR1 SGHAT, CDR2 FQNNGV. CDR3 residues: CASSYDSYEQYF. Here the CDR3 DNA reads TGTGCCAGCAGCTACGACAGCTACGAGCAGTACTTC.

This clone was seen a single time. The chain couples TRBV19 to TRBJ1-2, with D unresolved. This CDR3 is 15 amino acids long. The V end was cut by 8 bases, the J end by 4 bases, with 20 bases between. Germline V gene lookup returns CDR1 LNHDA and CDR2 SQIVND (reference sequence). Written as DNA, the CDR3 is TGTGCCAGTGGACCGGACCGGCGGGAAGGCTATGGCTACACCTTC. Amino acid sequence: CASGPDRREGYGYTF.

The chain is built from TRBV5-6 and TRBJ2-7, with 14 bases that match TRBD2. With V trimmed by 4 bases and J by 3 bases, 6 bases remained unmatched. The CDR3 extends over 16 amino acids. CDR1 is SGHDT, CDR2 YYEEEE, per germline. CDR3 protein: CASSGMGLAGDYEQYF. The CDR3 coding sequence is TGTGCCAGCAGCGGGATGGGACTAGCGGGGGACTACGAGCAGTACTTC.

This clone has just one count. The rearrangement links TRBV15 to TRBJ1-5; 7 nucleotides agree with TRBD1. The germline gives CDR1 LNHNV, CDR2 YYDKDF (reference sequence). Trimming at V came to 6 bases and at J to 4 bases, leaving 3 bases not matched to a gene. The CDR3 loop spans 13 amino acids. The CDR3 is CATSRQGNQPQHF. DNA of the CDR3: TGTGCCACCAGTCGACAGGGAAATCAGCCCCAGCATTTT.

The rearrangement joins TRBV5-4 to TRBJ2-1, with unresolved D. V lost 2 bases and J lost 1, with 16 bases in between. Germline V gene lookup returns CDR1 SGHNT and CDR2 YYREEE (reference sequence). The CDR3 is 17 amino acids. The CDR3 here is CASSLGVVGGSYNEQFF. Here the CDR3 DNA reads TGTGCCAGCAGCTTAGGAGTTGTTGGCGGTTCCTACAATGAGCAGTTCTTC.

The chain recombines TRBV4-3 with TRBJ2-1; D not resolved. This CDR3 spans 11 amino acids. V was pared by 1 base and J by 9 bases, with 4 bases between. Germline loops: CDR1 LGHNA, CDR2 YSLEER. The CDR3 reads CASSQGLEQFF. The CDR3, as DNA: TGCGCCAGCAGCCAAGGGCTTGAGCAGTTCTTC.

J is TRBJ1-5 and V is TRBV27; D may be TRBD1 (5 bases). Germline V gene sequence: CDR1 MNHEY, CDR2 SMNVEV (reference sequence). The CDR3 extends over 13 amino acids. V was trimmed by 2 bases and J by 5 bases, leaving 7 bases between them. CDR3 coding DNA: TGTGCCAGCAGTTTAGAAGGGGATCAGCCCCAGCATTTT. The encoded protein is CASSLEGDQPQHF.

The chain carries TRBV27 and TRBJ1-1; the D gene is possibly TRBD1 (6 bases). This CDR3 is 15 amino acids long. V lost 6 bases and J lost 1, with 15 bases in between. Per germline, CDR1 MNHEY and CDR2 SMNVEV (reference sequence). CDR3 nucleotides: TGTGCCAGCAGCCGAAGAGGGGGGGCGAACACTGAAGCTTTCTTT. This translates into CASSRRGGANTEAFF.

The chain links TRBV28 to TRBJ2-1; 7 bases are a match to TRBD2. V trimming: 2 bases; J trimming: 5 bases; junction bases outside the gene matches: 6. CDR1 is MDHEN, CDR2 SYDVKM, per germline. The CDR3 has 15 residues. The CDR3 nucleotides read TGTGCCAGCAGTTTACGTAGCGGGTTTGACAATGAGCAGTTCTTC. This gives the protein CASSLRSGFDNEQFF. Full variable domain (rest looked up from reference TRBV28 and TRBJ2-1): DVKVTQSSRYLVKRTGEKVFLECVQDMDHENMFWYRQDPGLGLRLIYFSYDVKMKEKGDIPEGYSVSREKKERFSLILESASTNQTSMYLCASSLRSGFDNEQFFGPGTRLTVL.

V gene TRBV19 combines with J gene TRBJ2-7, with TRBD1 identical over 9 bases. There are 14 residues in the CDR3. V gave up 5 bases and J gave up 2 bases; unmatched junction bases: 4. Germline V gene lookup returns CDR1 LNHDA and CDR2 SQIVND (reference sequence). CDR3 coding DNA: TGTGCCAGTAGTTGGGGGACAGGGCCCTACGAGCAGTACTTC. It specifies CASSWGTGPYEQYF. Drawing the rest from reference TRBV19 and TRBJ2-7, the complete variable domain is DGGITQSPKYLFRKEGQNVTLSCEQNLNHDAMYWYRQDPGQGLRLIYYSQIVNDFQKGDIAEGYSVSREKKESFPLTVTSAQKNPTAFYLCASSWGTGPYEQYFGPGTRLTVT.